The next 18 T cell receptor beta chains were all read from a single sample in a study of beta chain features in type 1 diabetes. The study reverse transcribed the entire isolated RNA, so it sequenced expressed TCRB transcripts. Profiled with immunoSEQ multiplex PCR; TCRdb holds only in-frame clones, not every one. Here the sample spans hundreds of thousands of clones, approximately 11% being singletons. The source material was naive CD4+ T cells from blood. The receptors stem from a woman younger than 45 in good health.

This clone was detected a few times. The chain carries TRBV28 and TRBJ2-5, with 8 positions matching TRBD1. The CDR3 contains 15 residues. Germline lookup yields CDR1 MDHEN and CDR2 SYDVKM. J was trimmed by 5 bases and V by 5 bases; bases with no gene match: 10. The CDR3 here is CASSLPSTGEETQYF. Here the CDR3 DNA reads TGTGCCAGCAGTCTACCCTCGACAGGGGAGGAGACCCAGTACTTC.

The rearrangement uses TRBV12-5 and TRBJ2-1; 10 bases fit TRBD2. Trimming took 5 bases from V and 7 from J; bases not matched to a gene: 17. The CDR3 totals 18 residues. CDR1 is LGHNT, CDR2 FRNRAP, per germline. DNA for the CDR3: TGTGCTAGTGGTGGTCTGGGCGATGGGACTAGCGTTCGAAATGAGCAGTTCTTC. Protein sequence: CASGGLGDGTSVRNEQFF.

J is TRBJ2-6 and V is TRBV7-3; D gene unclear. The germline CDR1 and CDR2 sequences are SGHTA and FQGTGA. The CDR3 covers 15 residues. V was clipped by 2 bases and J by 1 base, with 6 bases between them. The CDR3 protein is CASSLEASGANVLTF. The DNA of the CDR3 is TGTGCCAGCAGCTTAGAGGCGTCTGGGGCCAACGTCCTGACTTTC.

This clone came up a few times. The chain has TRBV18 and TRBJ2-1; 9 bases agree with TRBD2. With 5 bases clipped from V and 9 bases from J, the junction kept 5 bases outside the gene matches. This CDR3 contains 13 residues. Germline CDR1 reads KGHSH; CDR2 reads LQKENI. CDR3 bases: TGTGCCAGCTCAGCGGGAGGGCCGGGTGAGCAGTTCTTC. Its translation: CASSAGGPGEQFF.

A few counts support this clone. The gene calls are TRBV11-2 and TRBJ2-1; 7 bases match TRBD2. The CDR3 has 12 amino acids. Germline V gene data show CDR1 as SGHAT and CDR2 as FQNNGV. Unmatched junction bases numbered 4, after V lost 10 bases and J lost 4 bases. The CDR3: CATGTTYNEQFF. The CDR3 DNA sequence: TGTGCCACCGGGACTACTTACAATGAGCAGTTCTTC.

The CDR3 sequence is CASSLPGETQYF. The CDR3 DNA reads as TGTGCCAGCAGCTTACCGGGGGAGACCCAGTACTTC. V gene TRBV7-2 combines with J gene TRBJ2-5; the D gene is possibly TRBD2 (5 bases). The germline V gene encodes CDR1 SGHTA and CDR2 FQGNSA. The CDR3 length is 12 residues. V was shortened by 2 bases and J by 5 bases, with 6 bases between the two germline ends.

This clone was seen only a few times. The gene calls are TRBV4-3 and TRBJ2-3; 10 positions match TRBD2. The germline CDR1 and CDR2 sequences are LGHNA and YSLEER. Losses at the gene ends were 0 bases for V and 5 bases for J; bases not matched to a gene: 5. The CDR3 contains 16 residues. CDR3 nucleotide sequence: TGCGCCAGCAGCCAAGATGCTAGCGGGAGAGGAGATACGCAGTATTTT. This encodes CASSQDASGRGDTQYF.

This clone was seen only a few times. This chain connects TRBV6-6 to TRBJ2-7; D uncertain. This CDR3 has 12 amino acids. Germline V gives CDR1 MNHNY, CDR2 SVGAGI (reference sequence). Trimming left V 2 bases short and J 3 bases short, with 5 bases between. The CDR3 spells CASSYASYEQYF. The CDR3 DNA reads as TGTGCCAGCAGTTACGCCAGCTACGAGCAGTACTTC.

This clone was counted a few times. This chain's CDR3 is CASSMGTASGETQYF. The CDR3 coding sequence is TGTGCCAGTAGTATGGGCACCGCCAGTGGGGAGACCCAGTACTTC. J is TRBJ2-5 and V is TRBV19; D ambiguous. This CDR3 has 15 residues. CDR1 is LNHDA and CDR2 is SQIVND in the germline V gene (reference sequence). The germline V and J ends were trimmed by 3 bases and 5 bases, with 16 bases remaining between them.

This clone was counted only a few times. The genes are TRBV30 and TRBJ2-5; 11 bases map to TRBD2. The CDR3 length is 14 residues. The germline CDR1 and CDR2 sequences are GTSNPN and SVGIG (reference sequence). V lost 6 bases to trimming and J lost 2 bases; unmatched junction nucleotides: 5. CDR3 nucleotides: TGTGCCTGTCTTAGGACTAGCGGGCAAGAGACCCAGTACTTC. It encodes CACLRTSGQETQYF.

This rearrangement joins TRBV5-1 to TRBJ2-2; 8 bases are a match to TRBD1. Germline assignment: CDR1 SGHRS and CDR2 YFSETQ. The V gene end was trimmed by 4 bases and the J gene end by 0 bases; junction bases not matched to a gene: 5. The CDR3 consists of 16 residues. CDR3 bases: TGCGCCAGCAGCCGAGGGACAGGCGCGAACACCGGGGAGCTGTTTTTT. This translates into CASSRGTGANTGELFF. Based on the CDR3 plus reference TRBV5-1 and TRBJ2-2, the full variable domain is KAGVTQTPRYLIKTRGQQVTLSCSPISGHRSVSWYQQTPGQGLQFLFEYFSETQRNKGNFPGRFSGRQFSNSRSEMNVSTLELGDSALYLCASSRGTGANTGELFFGEGSRLTVL.

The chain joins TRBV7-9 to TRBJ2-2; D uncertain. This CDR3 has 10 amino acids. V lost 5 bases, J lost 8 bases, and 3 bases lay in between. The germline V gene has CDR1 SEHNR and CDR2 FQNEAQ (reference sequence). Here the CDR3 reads CASSAGELFF. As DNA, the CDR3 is TGTGCCAGCAGCGCGGGGGAGCTGTTTTTT.

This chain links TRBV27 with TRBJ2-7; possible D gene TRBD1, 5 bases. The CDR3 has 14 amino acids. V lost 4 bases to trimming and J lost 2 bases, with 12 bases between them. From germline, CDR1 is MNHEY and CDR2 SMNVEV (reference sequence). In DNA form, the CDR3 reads TGTGCCAGCAGTTATCAAGGGGTCCCCTACGAGCAGTACTTC. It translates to CASSYQGVPYEQYF.

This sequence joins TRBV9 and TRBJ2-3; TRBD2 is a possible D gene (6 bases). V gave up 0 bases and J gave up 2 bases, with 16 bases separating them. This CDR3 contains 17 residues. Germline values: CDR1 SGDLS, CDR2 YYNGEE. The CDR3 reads CASSVAGSGDITDTQYF. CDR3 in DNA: TGTGCCAGCAGCGTAGCGGGCTCGGGAGACATCACAGATACGCAGTATTTT.

CDR3 in amino acids: CASSLALGLAGADEQFF. In DNA form, the CDR3 reads TGTGCCAGCAGCTTGGCCCTCGGACTAGCGGGAGCCGATGAGCAGTTCTTC. The chain combines TRBV5-4 with TRBJ2-1; TRBD2 matches at 13 bases. The CDR3 is made up of 17 amino acids. CDR1 is SGHNT and CDR2 is YYREEE in the germline V gene (reference sequence). Trimming at V came to 0 bases and at J to 8 bases, leaving 8 bases not matched to a gene.

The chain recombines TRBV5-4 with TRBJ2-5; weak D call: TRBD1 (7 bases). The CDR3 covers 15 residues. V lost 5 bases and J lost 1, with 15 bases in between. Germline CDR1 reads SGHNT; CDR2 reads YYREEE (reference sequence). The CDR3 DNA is TGTGCCAGCAGGCGGGACAGAACGTCCCAAGAGACCCAGTACTTC. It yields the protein CASRRDRTSQETQYF.

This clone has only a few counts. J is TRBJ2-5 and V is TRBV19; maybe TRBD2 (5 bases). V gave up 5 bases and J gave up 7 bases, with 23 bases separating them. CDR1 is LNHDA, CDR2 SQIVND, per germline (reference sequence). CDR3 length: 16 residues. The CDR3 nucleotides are TGTGCCAGTAGTGCCCTGGACCGAGGAGGTTGGGGGACCCAGTACTTC. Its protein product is CASSALDRGGWGTQYF.

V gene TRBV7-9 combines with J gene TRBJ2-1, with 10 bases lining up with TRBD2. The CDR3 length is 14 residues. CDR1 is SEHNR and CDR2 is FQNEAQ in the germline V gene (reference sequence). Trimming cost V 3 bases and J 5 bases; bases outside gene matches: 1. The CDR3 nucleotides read TGTGCCAGCAGCTTCCTAGCGGGAGACAATGAGCAGTTCTTC. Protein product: CASSFLAGDNEQFF. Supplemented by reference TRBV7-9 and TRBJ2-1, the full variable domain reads DTGVSQNPRHKITKRGQNVTFRCDPISEHNRLYWYRQTLGQGPEFLTYFQNEAQLEKSRLLSDRFSAERPKGSFSTLEIQRTEQGDSAMYLCASSFLAGDNEQFFGPGTRLTVL.